Listed here are 3 T cell receptor beta chains from one sample, sequenced in a study of blood T cell repertoires in COVID-19. The table came from immunoSEQ multiplex PCR; TCRdb's copy has only in-frame clones and leaves some out. Here the sample spans about 300,000 clones, about nine tenths being singletons. The sequenced sample consisted of peripheral blood. The receptors were gathered from a woman aged 45-65 years with COVID-19, enrolled during active disease.

V gene TRBV11-3 combines with J gene TRBJ2-2; unclear D gene. This CDR3 comprises 15 residues. Trimming removed 0 bases from V and 5 bases from J, with 10 bases in between. In germline, CDR1 is SGHNT, CDR2 YENEEA. The CDR3 loop is CASSLEESATGELFF. CDR3 in DNA: TGTGCCAGCAGCTTAGAGGAGTCGGCAACCGGGGAGCTGTTTTTT.

This clone has only a few counts. The chain links TRBV7-9 to TRBJ2-1; 11 positions match TRBD2. The CDR3 length is 17 residues. V shed 5 bases, J shed 8 bases, and the junction held 14 bases outside the gene matches. CDR1 is SEHNR and CDR2 is FQNEAQ in the germline V gene (reference sequence). The chain's CDR3 is CASSPSGLAVLRHEQFF. For the CDR3, the DNA is TGTGCCAGCAGCCCCTCGGGACTAGCGGTCTTGCGCCATGAGCAGTTCTTC.

CDR3 DNA: TGTGCCAGCAGCGTATTGAGCGGGAGGGTACGAGGGGATACGCAGTATTTT. The encoded protein is CASSVLSGRVRGDTQYF. The chain carries TRBV9 and TRBJ2-3; 10 nucleotides match TRBD2. Germline V lookup: CDR1 SGDLS, CDR2 YYNGEE. The CDR3 totals 17 residues. Trimming took 1 base from V and 6 from J; bases not matched to a gene: 11.